This TCR beta chain stems from a study of T-cell reconstitution after alpha-beta-depleted transplantation in children. The V segment lost 1 base and the J segment 4 bases; nucleotides outside the gene matches: 7. Germline assignment: CDR1 MNHEY and CDR2 SVGAGI. The CDR3 runs 17 residues. Preparation of the TCRbeta library used unique molecular identifiers. TCRdb reanalysed the PCR reads using MiXCR and keeps one entry per CDR3 protein. Among about 440,000 distinct CDR3 sequences, 43% were seen once, and the ten largest hold roughly 27%. This clonotype has only a few counts. This sequence was found in a girl aged 2 to 10 with aplastic anemia, due to receive a stem cell transplant. The V and J genes are TRBV6-5 and TRBJ2-6; 7 bases are a match to TRBD1. The source was PBMCs, collected before TCRalphabeta/CD19-depleted stem cell transplant. The CDR3 DNA reads TGTGCCAGCAGTTACTACCGCAGGGGGACCGGGGCCAACGTCCTGACTTTC. Translation: CASSYYRRGTGANVLTF.